This T cell receptor (beta chain) is from a study of identical twins. Study outcomes and limitations: Whereas memory repertoires showed no such difference, abundant cord blood beta clonotypes carried fewer insertions. Low generation-probability sequences were in excess among twin-shared out-of-frame alpha sequences. Analyses based on zero insertions could be partly confounded by invariant MAIT and iNKT cells.

The germline V gene encodes CDR1 SGHVS and CDR2 FNYEAQ. This CDR3 has 11 amino acids. V was trimmed by 5 bases and J by 9 bases, leaving 10 bases between them. TCRdb re-analysed the 5' RACE reads in MiXCR, keeping a single row per CDR3 protein. The table lists about 550,000 distinct CDR3 sequences, about 22% of them singletons. Of note for this clonotype: The antigen is undetermined.

The sample was also reused in another study, on yellow fever vaccine responses in identical twins. That paper notes: Twins' vaccine T cell response reportedly gave the appearance of partial convergence and partial personalization.

Sequenced material: CD4+ T cells sorted from blood. The chain links TRBV7-6 to TRBJ2-5; D call uncertain. This TCR derives from a woman younger than 30 in good health. The CDR3 DNA reads TGTGCCAGCAGCGCCGCTATGTCCCAGTACTTC. Protein: CASSAAMSQYF.